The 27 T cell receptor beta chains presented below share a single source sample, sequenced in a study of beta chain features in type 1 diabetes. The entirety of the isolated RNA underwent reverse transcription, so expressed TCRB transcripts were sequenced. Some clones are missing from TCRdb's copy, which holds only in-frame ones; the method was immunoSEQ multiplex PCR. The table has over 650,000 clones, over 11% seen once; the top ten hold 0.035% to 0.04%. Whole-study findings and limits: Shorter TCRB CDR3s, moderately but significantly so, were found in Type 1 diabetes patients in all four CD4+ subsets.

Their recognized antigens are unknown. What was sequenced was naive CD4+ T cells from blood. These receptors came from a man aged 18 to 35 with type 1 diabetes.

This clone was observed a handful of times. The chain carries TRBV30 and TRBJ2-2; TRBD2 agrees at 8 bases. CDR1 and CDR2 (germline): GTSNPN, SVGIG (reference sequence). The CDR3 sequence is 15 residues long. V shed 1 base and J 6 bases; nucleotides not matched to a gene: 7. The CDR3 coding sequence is TGTGCCTGGAGTGAGAGTAGCGGGGTGGCCGGGGAGCTGTTTTTT. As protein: CAWSESSGVAGELFF.

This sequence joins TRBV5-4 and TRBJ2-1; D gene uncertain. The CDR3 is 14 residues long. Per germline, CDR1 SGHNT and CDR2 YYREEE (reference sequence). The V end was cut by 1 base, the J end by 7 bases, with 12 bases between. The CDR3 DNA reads TGTGCCAGCAGCTTGCCAAATAGTAGGAATGAGCAGTTCTTC. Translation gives CASSLPNSRNEQFF.

DNA of the CDR3: TGCAGCGTTGGGGGACAGTGGGTGAACACTGAAGCTTTCTTT. It encodes CSVGGQWVNTEAFF. The J gene is TRBJ1-1, the V gene TRBV29-1; 7 positions agree with TRBD1. The ends lost 4 bases at V and 0 bases at J; junction bases unmatched: 5. Germline loops: CDR1 SQVTM, CDR2 ANQGSEA. CDR3 length equals 14 residues.

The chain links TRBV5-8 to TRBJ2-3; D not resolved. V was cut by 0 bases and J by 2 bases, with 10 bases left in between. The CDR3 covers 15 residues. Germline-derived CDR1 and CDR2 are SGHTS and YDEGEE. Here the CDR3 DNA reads TGTGCCAGCAGCTTGGTAGCAGGATTCACAGATACGCAGTATTTT. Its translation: CASSLVAGFTDTQYF.

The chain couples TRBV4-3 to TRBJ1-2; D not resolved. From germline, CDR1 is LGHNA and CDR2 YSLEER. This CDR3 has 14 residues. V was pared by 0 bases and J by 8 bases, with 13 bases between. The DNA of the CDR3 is TGCGCCAGCAGCCAAGAATCAGGTGGCCACGGCTACACCTTC. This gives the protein CASSQESGGHGYTF.

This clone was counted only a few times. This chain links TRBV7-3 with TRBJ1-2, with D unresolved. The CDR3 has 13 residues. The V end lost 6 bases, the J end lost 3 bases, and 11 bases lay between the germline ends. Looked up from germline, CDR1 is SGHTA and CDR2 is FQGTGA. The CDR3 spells CASRSLGDYGYTF. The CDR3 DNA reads TGTGCCAGCAGGTCCTTGGGAGACTATGGCTACACCTTC.

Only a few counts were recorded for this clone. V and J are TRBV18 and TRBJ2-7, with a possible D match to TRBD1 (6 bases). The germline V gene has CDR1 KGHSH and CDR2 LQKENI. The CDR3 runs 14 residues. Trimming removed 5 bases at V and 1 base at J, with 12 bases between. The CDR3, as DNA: TGTGCCAGCTCATACCGGGACATATCCTACGAGCAGTACTTC. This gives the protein CASSYRDISYEQYF. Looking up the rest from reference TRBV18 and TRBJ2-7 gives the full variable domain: NAGVMQNPRHLVRRRGQEARLRCSPMKGHSHVYWYRQLPEEGLKFMVYLQKENIIDESGMPKERFSAEFPKEGPSILRIQQVVRGDSAAYFCASSYRDISYEQYFGPGTRLTVT.

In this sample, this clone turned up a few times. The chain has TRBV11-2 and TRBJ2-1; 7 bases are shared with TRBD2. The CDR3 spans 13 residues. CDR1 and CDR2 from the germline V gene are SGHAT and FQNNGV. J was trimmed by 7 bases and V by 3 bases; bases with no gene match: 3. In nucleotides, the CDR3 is TGTGCCAGCAGCTTCCGGGGAGGGAATGAGCAGTTCTTC. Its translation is CASSFRGGNEQFF.

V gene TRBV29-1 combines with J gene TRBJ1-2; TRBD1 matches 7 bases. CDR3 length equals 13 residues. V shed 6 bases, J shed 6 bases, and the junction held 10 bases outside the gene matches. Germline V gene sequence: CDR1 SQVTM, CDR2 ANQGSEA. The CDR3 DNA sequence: TGCAGCGTAAGACGACAGGGAGAGGATGGCTACACCTTC. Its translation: CSVRRQGEDGYTF.

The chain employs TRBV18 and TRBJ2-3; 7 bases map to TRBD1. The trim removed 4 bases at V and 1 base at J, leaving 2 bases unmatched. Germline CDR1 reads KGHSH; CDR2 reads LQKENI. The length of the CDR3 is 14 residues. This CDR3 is CASSQGARTDTQYF. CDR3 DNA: TGTGCCAGCTCACAGGGGGCACGCACAGATACGCAGTATTTT.

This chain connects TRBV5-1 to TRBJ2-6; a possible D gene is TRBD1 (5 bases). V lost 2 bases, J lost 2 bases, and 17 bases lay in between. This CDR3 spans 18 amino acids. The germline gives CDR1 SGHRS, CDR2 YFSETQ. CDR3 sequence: CASSLGSLARAGANVLTF. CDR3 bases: TGCGCCAGCAGCTTAGGCAGCTTGGCCAGGGCTGGGGCCAACGTCCTGACTTTC. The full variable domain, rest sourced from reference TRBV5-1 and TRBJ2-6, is KAGVTQTPRYLIKTRGQQVTLSCSPISGHRSVSWYQQTPGQGLQFLFEYFSETQRNKGNFPGRFSGRQFSNSRSEMNVSTLELGDSALYLCASSLGSLARAGANVLTFGAGSRLTVL.

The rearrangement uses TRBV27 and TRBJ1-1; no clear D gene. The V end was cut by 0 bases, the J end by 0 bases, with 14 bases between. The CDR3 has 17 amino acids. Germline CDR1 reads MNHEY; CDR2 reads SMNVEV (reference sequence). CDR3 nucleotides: TGTGCCAGCAGTTTATCCCGGGGAGGATGGATGAACACTGAAGCTTTCTTT. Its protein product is CASSLSRGGWMNTEAFF.

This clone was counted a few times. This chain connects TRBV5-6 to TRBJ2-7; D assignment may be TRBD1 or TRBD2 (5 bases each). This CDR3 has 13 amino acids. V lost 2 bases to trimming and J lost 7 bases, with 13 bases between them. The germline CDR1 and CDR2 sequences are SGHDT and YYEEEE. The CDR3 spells CASSFPGPREQYF. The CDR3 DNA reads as TGTGCCAGCAGCTTCCCGGGACCCCGGGAGCAGTACTTC.

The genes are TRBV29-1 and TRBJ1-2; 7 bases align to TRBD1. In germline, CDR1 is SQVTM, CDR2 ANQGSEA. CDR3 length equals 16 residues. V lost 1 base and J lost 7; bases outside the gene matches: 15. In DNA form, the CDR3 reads TGCAGCGTTGAAGGGACGGGAGGGGGCCGGTTTCTTGGCTACACCTTC. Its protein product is CSVEGTGGGRFLGYTF. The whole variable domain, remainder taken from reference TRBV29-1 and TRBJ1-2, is SAVISQKPSRDICQRGTSLTIQCQVDSQVTMMFWYRQQPGQSLTLIATANQGSEATYESGFVIDKFPISRPNLTFSTLTVSNMSPEDSSIYLCSVEGTGGGRFLGYTFGSGTRLTVV.

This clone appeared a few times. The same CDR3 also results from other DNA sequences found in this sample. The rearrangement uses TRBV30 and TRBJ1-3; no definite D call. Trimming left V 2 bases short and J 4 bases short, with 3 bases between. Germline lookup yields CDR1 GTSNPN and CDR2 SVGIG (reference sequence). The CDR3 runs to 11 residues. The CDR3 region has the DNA TGTGCCTGGAGTACCGGAAACACCATATATTTT. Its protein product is CAWSTGNTIYF.

CDR3 nucleotides: TGTGCCAGCAGTTACGCAGGGAAGTCGACAGATACGCAGTATTTT. Protein: CASSYAGKSTDTQYF. This chain uses TRBV6-5 with TRBJ2-3; weak D call: TRBD1 (5 bases). Deletions cut 2 bases from V and 3 bases from J, with 12 bases between. CDR3 length: 15 amino acids. Germline CDR1 reads MNHEY; CDR2 reads SVGAGI.

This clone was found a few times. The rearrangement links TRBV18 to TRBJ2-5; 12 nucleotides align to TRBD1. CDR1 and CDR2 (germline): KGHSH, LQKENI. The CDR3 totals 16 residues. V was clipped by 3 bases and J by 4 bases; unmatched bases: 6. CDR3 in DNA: TGTGCCAGCTCACCCGTTGGGACAGGGGGCGGAGAGACCCAGTACTTC. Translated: CASSPVGTGGGETQYF.

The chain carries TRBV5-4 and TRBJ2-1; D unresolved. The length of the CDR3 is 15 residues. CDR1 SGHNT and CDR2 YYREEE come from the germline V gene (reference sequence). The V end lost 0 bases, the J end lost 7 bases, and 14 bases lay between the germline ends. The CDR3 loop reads CASSLAERPGNEQFF. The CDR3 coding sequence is TGTGCCAGCAGCTTGGCCGAGCGACCTGGAAATGAGCAGTTCTTC.

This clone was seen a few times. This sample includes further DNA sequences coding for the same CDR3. The CDR3 sequence is CASSVEGLGTDTQYF. The CDR3 region has the DNA TGTGCCAGCAGCGTCGAGGGGTTGGGCACAGATACGCAGTATTTT. The rearrangement joins TRBV9 to TRBJ2-3, with D possibly being TRBD1 or TRBD2 (5 bases each). With 2 bases removed from V and 1 base from J, the gap between germline ends came to 11 bases. This CDR3 is 15 amino acids long. CDR1 is SGDLS and CDR2 is YYNGEE in the germline V gene.

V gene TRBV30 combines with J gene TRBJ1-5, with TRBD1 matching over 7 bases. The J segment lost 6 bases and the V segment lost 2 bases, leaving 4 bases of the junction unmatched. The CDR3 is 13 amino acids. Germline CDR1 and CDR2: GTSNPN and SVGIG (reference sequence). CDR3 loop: CAWSRQGIQPQHF. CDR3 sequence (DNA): TGTGCCTGGAGTCGACAGGGTATTCAGCCCCAGCATTTT.

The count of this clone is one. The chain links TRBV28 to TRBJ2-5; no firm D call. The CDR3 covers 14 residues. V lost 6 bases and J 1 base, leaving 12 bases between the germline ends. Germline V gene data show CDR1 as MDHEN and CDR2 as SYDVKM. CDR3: CASSLRPRQETQYF. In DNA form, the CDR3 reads TGTGCCAGCAGCTTGCGACCCCGCCAAGAGACCCAGTACTTC. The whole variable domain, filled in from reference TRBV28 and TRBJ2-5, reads DVKVTQSSRYLVKRTGEKVFLECVQDMDHENMFWYRQDPGLGLRLIYFSYDVKMKEKGDIPEGYSVSREKKERFSLILESASTNQTSMYLCASSLRPRQETQYFGPGTRLLVL.

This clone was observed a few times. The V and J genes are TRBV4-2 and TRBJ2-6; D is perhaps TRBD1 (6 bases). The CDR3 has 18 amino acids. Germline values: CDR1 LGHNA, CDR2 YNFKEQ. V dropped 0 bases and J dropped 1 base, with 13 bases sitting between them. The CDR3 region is CASSQDFGGFSGANVLTF. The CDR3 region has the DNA TGTGCCAGCAGCCAAGATTTTGGGGGCTTTTCTGGGGCCAACGTCCTGACTTTC.

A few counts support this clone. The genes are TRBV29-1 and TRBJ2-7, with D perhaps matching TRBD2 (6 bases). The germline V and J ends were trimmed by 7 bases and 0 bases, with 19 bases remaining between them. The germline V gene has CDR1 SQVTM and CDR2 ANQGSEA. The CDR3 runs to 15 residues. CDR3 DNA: TGCAGCGCCGAGGGTCGGGGGAAGAGCTCCTACGAGCAGTACTTC. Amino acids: CSAEGRGKSSYEQYF.

The CDR3 is CASSLGTGFEKNTEAFF. The CDR3 nucleotides are TGTGCCAGCAGCTTAGGAACAGGGTTTGAGAAGAACACTGAAGCTTTCTTT. The chain links TRBV7-9 to TRBJ1-1; perhaps TRBD1 as D (6 bases). The CDR3 extends over 17 amino acids. The germline gives CDR1 SEHNR, CDR2 FQNEAQ (reference sequence). The ends were cut back, 1 base at V and 1 base at J, with 16 bases in the middle.

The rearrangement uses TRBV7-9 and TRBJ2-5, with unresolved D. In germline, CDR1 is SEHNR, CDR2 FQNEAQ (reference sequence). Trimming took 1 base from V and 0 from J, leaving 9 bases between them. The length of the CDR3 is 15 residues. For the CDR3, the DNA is TGTGCCAGCAGCTTAGGGGTAGGGTACCAAGAGACCCAGTACTTC. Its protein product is CASSLGVGYQETQYF.

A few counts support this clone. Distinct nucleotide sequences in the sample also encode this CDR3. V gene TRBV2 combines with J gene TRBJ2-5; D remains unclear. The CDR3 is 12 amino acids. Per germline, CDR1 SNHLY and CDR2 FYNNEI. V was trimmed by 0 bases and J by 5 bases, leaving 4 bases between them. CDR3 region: CASSEARETQYF. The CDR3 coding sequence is TGTGCCAGCAGTGAAGCTCGGGAGACCCAGTACTTC.

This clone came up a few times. The CDR3 is CASSLNGAEGQYF. The CDR3 nucleotides are TGTGCCAGCAGCTTGAACGGGGCTGAGGGGCAGTATTTT. This chain links TRBV5-4 with TRBJ2-3, with D perhaps given as TRBD1 or TRBD2 (5 bases each). There are 13 residues in the CDR3. With 1 base removed from V and 11 bases from J, the gap between germline ends came to 14 bases. Looked up from germline, CDR1 is SGHNT and CDR2 is YYREEE (reference sequence).